This TCR beta chain was sequenced during a study of cytomegalovirus exposure and HLA in healthy donors (dated by TCRdb to 2016 to 2017). Turning to the overall study: In an earlier analysis of 587 of the donors, 276 Gb of sequence data and roughly 100 million unique TCR beta sequences from roughly 190 million T cells were reported. The study profiled the T cell repertoires of hundreds of subjects by immunosequencing and related them to cytomegalovirus serostatus. An early release that covered some 630 HLA-typed donors contained approximately 300 gigabases of sequencing data and tens of millions of unique TCR sequences. Both class I and class II loci were covered by HLA typing, at four-digit resolution. The study aimed to test whether cataloging public T cell receptors could reveal signatures of past pathogen exposure. On average, roughly 240,000 unique TCR beta nucleotide sequences were sequenced per donor among some 430 genotyped donors of the cohort, with about 17% of those sequences being non-productive. Of the roughly 400 genotyped donors, about 80% fell in the genetic ancestry cluster associated with self-reported Caucasian donors. All discovery cohort repertoires had been generated using a single sequencing platform. Alongside the repertoire data, information on donor age, sex, ethnicity and CMV serostatus was compiled. Typing coverage varied by locus: roughly 629-640 donors for A, B, C, DRB1 and DQB1; roughly 520 for DQA1; 606 for DPA1; roughly 450 for DPB1. Besides the first cohort of 666 subjects, a separate validation cohort made up of 90 to 150 different subjects was used. To decide whether each TCR beta V gene segment behaved as functional or pseudogenic, an earlier analysis of fewer than 750 of the donors relied on high-throughput TCR beta sequencing. In a later analysis, previously published TCR beta repertoires from about 670 donors were re-analyzed and high-resolution HLA genotyping was added so that TCR occurrence patterns could be studied. Because of strong linkage in the cohort, 5 or 6 DR-DQ haplotypes were treated as single units for association and clustering. Rather than using new phenotypic data, the later analysis identified candidate immune exposures from TCR beta sequences and from how often those sequences occurred across donors. A later genetic analysis took genome-wide SNP genotypes for about 60% of the roughly 670 donors and used that subset as a discovery cohort. The study combined high-throughput TCR immunosequencing, statistical association of individual TCRs with disease status, and machine learning to predict cytomegalovirus infection status.

Receptor libraries were prepared by the immunoSEQ multiplex PCR assay. A mixture of 60 forward primers for TCR Vbeta segments and 13 reverse primers for TCR Jbeta segments was used in the multiplex PCR. Amplification of the CDR3 region of rearranged TCR beta genes was performed with a multiplex PCR assay on genomic DNA. Amplified TCR beta libraries were sequenced as 87-base-pair reads on the Illumina HiSeq System. Under the source paper's analysis protocol: Across the 700 or so repertoires, a later analysis counted around 80 million unique TCR beta chains, about 10 million of which were shared by at least two donors. To remove PCR and sequencing errors, raw reads were error-corrected and collapsed into unique sequences using a nearest-neighbor algorithm that merged closely related sequences. Alignment of CDR3 sequences to IMGT reference sequences was used to assign V, D and J gene segments. For a sequence to be retained, a match of at least six nucleotides was required to both a V gene segment and a J gene segment. A rearrangement was called productive if the CDR3 had no stop codons and remained in frame with V and J, and every other rearrangement was called non-productive. Following IMGT convention, CDR3 was defined as the stretch from the second conserved V-encoded cysteine to the conserved J-encoded phenylalanine. The earlier analysis of approximately 500 of the donors excluded sequences that lacked an unambiguous match to a single V gene segment. In an earlier analysis of several hundred of the donors, V segments were called functional above 56.7% productive rearrangements and were called segregating when the between-donor standard deviation exceeded 5%. A statistical classification framework was developed to diagnose cytomegalovirus status using the catalog of TCR beta chain sequences. In a later analysis, TCR nucleotide sequences were compared against IMGT/GENE-DB human TR gene sequences so that V and J genes could be assigned. The TCRdist pipeline was used in a later analysis to assign CDR3 sequences and most-parsimonious VDJ recombination scenarios. A later analysis defined each TCR beta chain by its CDR3 amino acid sequence plus V-gene family, and excluded reads lacking a unique V-gene family. A later analysis removed 550 to 700 highly shared, low-generation-probability nucleotide sequences to deal with suspected cross-contamination and a sequencing artifact. A later analysis calculated a clonal expansion index for each public chain from normalized within-repertoire ranks of inferred template counts. In a later analysis, generation probabilities were computed with a VDJ recombination model fitted to out-of-frame rearrangements, and the resulting probabilities were checked against IGoR. In a later analysis, hypergeometric tests were used to score TCR-TCR, TCR-HLA and TCR-CMV co-occurrence, with a repertoire-size bias correction applied to TCR pairs. To estimate false discovery rates, a later analysis permuted the HLA or CMV assignments 20 times. In a later analysis, co-occurring TCRs were grouped using DBSCAN, with TCRdist sequence similarity added in when clustering inside HLA-allele-positive subsets. For co-occurrence clustering, repertoires with fewer than 30,000 or more than 120,000 public chains were excluded, along with roughly 5 repertoires with anomalous nucleotide sharing. TCRdb limited this immuneACCESS table to in-frame rearrangements with V and J called. A share of clones is missing; checked studies link under half to unresolved V genes, and the rest is unexplained. V, J and clone size reflect that table, while D and trimming were determined from the DNA. This sample is represented by fewer than 140,000 clones; 82% of them were singletons. Together, the top ten hold 1.6% of the sample.

What the research found in general, with its limitations: A later analysis found that HLA-associated TCR beta chains were more clonally expanded and had lower generation probabilities than equally common non-associated chains. A further reported finding was that TCR beta sequences accurately predicted the HLA-A and HLA-B alleles for most subjects in the first cohort. In a later analysis, TCR association rates were found to vary across HLA loci, with the most associated TCRs seen for DRB1 alleles and the fewest for HLA-C alleles. The authors suggested that the approach could potentially be extended to other disease states and immunological phenotypes. Some 16 rarely observed V segments, including chromosome 9 orphons, were excluded from the earlier analysis of several hundred of the donors because counts were too low. Only TCR beta chains were sequenced in this cohort, and the absence of alpha or paired-chain data limited detectable features. Roughly uniform sequencing depth across donors was assumed in presence/absence analyses, although this assumption may not hold. Most TCR sequences were observed very rarely across donors, whereas some public TCRs were present in many individuals. A few of the identified cytomegalovirus-associated TCR beta chains were confirmed in vitro to be specific for cytomegalovirus antigens. Because HLA typing was unavailable for some donors at each locus, only the typed subset was used in association tests. In a later analysis, several top co-occurrence clusters were reported to appear linked to parvovirus B19, influenza, CMV and Epstein-Barr virus. The study gave a list of 150 to 200 TCR beta chains associated with cytomegalovirus. Linkage disequilibrium might explain the correlated functional status among segregating V segments, but an unknown experimental factor could not be excluded. Most CMV-associated TCR beta chains appeared to be HLA-restricted in a later analysis, and the HLA associations seemed to be driven largely by CMV exposure. Some IMGT-functional V segments, including TRBV6-2 and TRBV6-3, could not be told apart with the 87-base-pair reads, so those segments were excluded. Cytomegalovirus status was reported to be diagnosed by the classifier with high specificity and sensitivity in both the original and validation cohorts. In a later genetic analysis, fewer N-insertions in productive TCRs were reported among donors in an Asian-associated ancestry cluster than the roughly 670-donor mean. A cluster of highly shared sequence variants was judged likely to be a technical artifact of the sequencing pipeline. Strong co-occurrence of HLA alleles, especially DR and DQ, made assigning TCR associations to individual alleles difficult. In a later analysis, 15,000 to 20,000 TCR beta sequences were associated with specific HLA alleles at a false discovery rate of 0.05. In an earlier analysis of some 640 of the donors, most TCR beta V segments were observed in productive rearrangements about 87% or about 30% of the time, broadly matching IMGT annotations. Immune exposure information for the cohort was limited to CMV serostatus. An association between a missense DCLRE1C variant and V-gene and J-gene trimming of TCR beta chains was found in a later genetic analysis and replicated in an independent cohort.

The cohort comprised fewer than 750 healthy bone marrow donors. Cohort members were all nominally healthy when sampled, although unrecorded immune exposures were likely present. The donor tested CMV seronegative and was one of the 352 seronegative cohort members. A peripheral blood sample was provided by each donor, and peripheral blood mononuclear cells were used for TCR beta sequencing. The Qiagen DNeasy Blood Extraction Kit was used to extract genomic DNA from the blood cell samples. As to this clone: It lacks a known antigen. No much larger clone is present one base from it, and per-base qualities are unavailable.

Measured from the cysteine to the phenylalanine, the CDR3 is 15 residues long. Of all the DNA, just the CDR3 is kept, 45 bases in frame from base 1. Taken from the germline V gene, the CDR1 and CDR2 loops are MNHNS and SASEGT. The trim is 5 bases for V and 0 bases for J, with a gap of 13 bases between the germline ends. The receptor's source is a man between 45 and 60 years old in good health and CMV-seronegative. The source material was PBMCs. The V and J segments used are TRBV6-1 and TRBJ1-2; 6 matching bases give a weak D call of TRBD1. The CDR3 in this case is CASSRPGQSNYGYTF. The sequence in DNA is TGTGCCAGCAGTCGTCCTGGACAGTCTAACTATGGCTACACCTTC.